The 20 T cell receptor beta chains below were found in one sample sequenced in a study of CD8+ T cells in alopecia areata. cDNA serving as the sequencing template came from extracted, reverse transcribed RNA. The table came from immunoSEQ multiplex PCR; TCRdb's copy has only in-frame clones and leaves some out. The table includes fewer than 90,000 clones, 51% detected once. Sequencing was carried out using NKG2D-high CD8+ T cells sorted from blood. The receptors were gathered from a human donor with alopecia areata.

The chain's CDR3 is CASSLESSYNEQFF. Written as DNA, the CDR3 is TGCGCCAGCAGCTTAGAGAGCTCCTACAATGAGCAGTTCTTC. The chain has TRBV5-1 and TRBJ2-1, with no clear D. The V gene's germline CDR1 is SGHRS and CDR2 YFSETQ. There are 14 residues in the CDR3. V was shortened by 2 bases and J by 0 bases, with 6 bases between the two germline ends.

Here the CDR3 DNA reads TGTGCCAGCAGCTCCCTCCCTAGCGGGGGATACAATGAGCAGTTCTTC. Its translation is CASSSLPSGGYNEQFF. The chain combines TRBV13 with TRBJ2-1; 10 bases map to TRBD2. The germline V gene encodes CDR1 PRHDT and CDR2 FYEKMQ (reference sequence). V was pared by 4 bases and J by 4 bases, with 7 bases of the junction left unmatched. This CDR3 spans 16 amino acids.

This sequence joins TRBV5-4 and TRBJ2-3, with D uncertain. The V and J ends lost 0 bases and 4 bases respectively, with 9 bases between them. This CDR3 contains 14 residues. From germline, CDR1 is SGHNT and CDR2 YYREEE (reference sequence). The CDR3 coding sequence is TGTGCCAGCAGCTTGGAGGCTAGTCCAGATACGCAGTATTTT. This codes for CASSLEASPDTQYF.

The V and J genes are TRBV21-1 and TRBJ2-5; TRBD1 is the table's D call, not checked against the DNA. TRBV21-1 counts as a pseudogene. The CDR3 spans 15 residues. As DNA, the CDR3 is TGTGCCAGCAGCAAAGGCCCCAAGGGGGCAGAGACCCAGTACTTC. It encodes CASSKGPKGAETQYF.

In this sample, this clone turned up a few times. The J gene is TRBJ2-2, the V gene TRBV27, with D unresolved. V lost 2 bases to trimming and J lost 5 bases, with 3 bases between them. The CDR3 has 12 residues. In germline, CDR1 is MNHEY, CDR2 SMNVEV (reference sequence). The CDR3 nucleotides are TGTGCCAGCAGTTTAAGGACCGGGGAGCTGTTTTTT. It encodes CASSLRTGELFF.

This clone came up a few times. The chain recombines TRBV29-1 with TRBJ2-1; perhaps TRBD1 as D (5 bases). With 6 bases removed from V and 3 bases from J, the gap between germline ends came to 15 bases. Germline loops: CDR1 SQVTM, CDR2 ANQGSEA. This CDR3 has 14 amino acids. CDR3 sequence reads: CSVPSQGNYNEQFF. CDR3 DNA: TGCAGCGTCCCCTCCCAGGGTAACTACAATGAGCAGTTCTTC.

This chain links TRBV29-1 with TRBJ1-2, with D perhaps TRBD1 (5 bases). The CDR3 totals 15 residues. Trimming shortened V by 3 bases and J by 0 bases, and 14 bases separated the two germline ends. CDR1 and CDR2 (germline): SQVTM, ANQGSEA. The DNA for the CDR3 is TGCAGCGTTGAGATGGCCGGGGACCCTAACTATGGCTACACCTTC. The encoded protein is CSVEMAGDPNYGYTF.

The V and J genes are TRBV25-1 and TRBJ2-2; D is undetermined. The V gene's germline CDR1 is MGHDK and CDR2 SYGVNS. CDR3 length: 13 residues. V lost 5 bases and J 7 bases, leaving 11 bases between the germline ends. CDR3 in amino acids: CASSPQLSGELFF. CDR3 DNA sequence: TGTGCCAGCAGTCCTCAGCTGAGCGGGGAGCTGTTTTTT.

This clone was seen only a few times. The CDR3 region is CASRNWGSGANVLTF. The CDR3 nucleotides read TGCGCCAGCAGGAACTGGGGGTCTGGGGCCAACGTCCTGACTTTC. The chain has TRBV23-1 and TRBJ2-6, with D perhaps TRBD1 or TRBD2 (5 bases each). TRBV23-1 is an open reading frame whose function is uncertain. V was trimmed by 6 bases and J by 1 base, leaving 10 bases between them. The CDR3 is 15 amino acids.

The table lists this clone with a few counts. The V and J genes are TRBV29-1 and TRBJ2-7; no clear D gene. Trimming took 4 bases from V and 4 from J, leaving 11 bases between them. CDR3 length: 12 amino acids. Looked up from germline, CDR1 is SQVTM and CDR2 is ANQGSEA. CDR3 protein: CSVGVLGYEQYF. As DNA, the CDR3 is TGCAGCGTTGGAGTTCTCGGTTACGAGCAGTACTTC.

This clone was counted between two and nine times. This rearrangement joins TRBV29-1 to TRBJ2-1; tentative D call: TRBD2 (6 bases). V lost 1 base and J 6 bases, leaving 16 bases between the germline ends. CDR1 and CDR2 from the germline V gene are SQVTM and ANQGSEA. This CDR3 comprises 15 residues. CDR3 amino acids: CSVEGGAAEGNEQFF. The CDR3 region has the DNA TGCAGCGTTGAAGGCGGGGCCGCGGAAGGCAATGAGCAGTTCTTC.

V and J are TRBV29-1 and TRBJ1-2; D is uncertain. V was cut by 7 bases and J by 1 base, with 10 bases left in between. CDR1 and CDR2 from the germline V gene are SQVTM and ANQGSEA. The CDR3 consists of 12 residues. The CDR3 DNA reads TGCAGCGGCAAGACCAGTAACTATGGCTACACCTTC. It codes for CSGKTSNYGYTF. Full variable domain (remainder filled in from reference TRBV29-1 and TRBJ1-2): SAVISQKPSRDICQRGTSLTIQCQVDSQVTMMFWYRQQPGQSLTLIATANQGSEATYESGFVIDKFPISRPNLTFSTLTVSNMSPEDSSIYLCSGKTSNYGYTFGSGTRLTVV.

The V and J genes are TRBV29-1 and TRBJ1-1; possible D gene TRBD1, 5 bases. From germline, CDR1 is SQVTM and CDR2 ANQGSEA. The CDR3 is made up of 13 amino acids. V shed 3 bases and J shed 5 bases, with 13 bases lying between them. The DNA of the CDR3 is TGCAGCGTTGAGGGGGAGACTACTACTGAAGCTTTCTTT. Translation gives CSVEGETTTEAFF.

The chain recombines TRBV9 with TRBJ2-7; 8 nucleotides agree with TRBD2. Germline lookup yields CDR1 SGDLS and CDR2 YYNGEE. CDR3 length: 12 amino acids. V gave up 4 bases and J gave up 6 bases; unmatched junction bases: 3. Here the CDR3 DNA reads TGTGCCAGCAGCCCCCGGGAGGGCGAGCAGTACTTC. This encodes CASSPREGEQYF.

The chain links TRBV5-6 to TRBJ2-7, with D uncertain. Germline loops: CDR1 SGHDT, CDR2 YYEEEE. The V end lost 0 bases, the J end lost 4 bases, and 8 bases lay between the germline ends. The CDR3 is made up of 13 amino acids. The chain's CDR3 is CASSLGTGYEQYF. CDR3 nucleotide sequence: TGTGCCAGCAGCTTGGGGACGGGTTACGAGCAGTACTTC. Filled out from reference TRBV5-6 and TRBJ2-7, the complete variable domain reads DAGVTQSPTHLIKTRGQQVTLRCSPKSGHDTVSWYQQALGQGPQFIFQYYEEEERQRGNFPDRFSGHQFPNYSSELNVNALLLGDSALYLCASSLGTGYEQYFGPGTRLTVT.

The chain has TRBV27 and TRBJ2-1; the D is unclear. V was clipped by 8 bases and J by 4 bases, with 15 bases between them. The germline CDR1 and CDR2 sequences are MNHEY and SMNVEV (reference sequence). The length of the CDR3 is 14 residues. The CDR3 DNA reads TGTGCCAGCGAATACATCGTTGGGTACAATGAGCAGTTCTTC. Translating it yields CASEYIVGYNEQFF.

This rearrangement joins TRBV5-4 to TRBJ2-5; no definite D call. Germline V gives CDR1 SGHNT, CDR2 YYREEE (reference sequence). Trimming stripped 1 base from V and 5 bases from J, with 9 bases between. The CDR3 runs to 13 residues. The CDR3 loop reads CASSLSELETQYF. The CDR3 DNA follows: TGTGCCAGCAGCTTGTCGGAATTGGAGACCCAGTACTTC.

The V gene is TRBV29-1, the J gene TRBJ2-3; TRBD2 agrees at 11 bases. With 8 bases clipped from V and 0 bases from J, the junction kept 4 bases outside the gene matches. Germline CDR1 is SQVTM and CDR2 is ANQGSEA. The CDR3 covers 14 residues. The CDR3 is CSSGTSGSTDTQYF. The CDR3 region has the DNA TGCAGCTCCGGGACTAGCGGAAGCACAGATACGCAGTATTTT.

CDR3 region: CASSLLAVTGNTIYF. DNA for the CDR3: TGTGCCAGCAGTCTACTGGCGGTTACGGGAAACACCATATATTTT. The chain combines TRBV28 with TRBJ1-3; D gene ambiguous. The CDR3 length is 15 residues. V gave up 5 bases and J gave up 4 bases, with 15 bases separating them. The germline V gene has CDR1 MDHEN and CDR2 SYDVKM.

V is TRBV7-9 and J is TRBJ1-4; D remains ambiguous. V was pared by 4 bases and J by 4 bases, with 10 bases between. Germline V gene data show CDR1 as SEHNR and CDR2 as FQNEAQ (reference sequence). The CDR3 extends over 14 amino acids. DNA for the CDR3: TGTGCCAGCAGCTCCGGGATTCTTAATGAAAAACTGTTTTTT. This sequence encodes CASSSGILNEKLFF.